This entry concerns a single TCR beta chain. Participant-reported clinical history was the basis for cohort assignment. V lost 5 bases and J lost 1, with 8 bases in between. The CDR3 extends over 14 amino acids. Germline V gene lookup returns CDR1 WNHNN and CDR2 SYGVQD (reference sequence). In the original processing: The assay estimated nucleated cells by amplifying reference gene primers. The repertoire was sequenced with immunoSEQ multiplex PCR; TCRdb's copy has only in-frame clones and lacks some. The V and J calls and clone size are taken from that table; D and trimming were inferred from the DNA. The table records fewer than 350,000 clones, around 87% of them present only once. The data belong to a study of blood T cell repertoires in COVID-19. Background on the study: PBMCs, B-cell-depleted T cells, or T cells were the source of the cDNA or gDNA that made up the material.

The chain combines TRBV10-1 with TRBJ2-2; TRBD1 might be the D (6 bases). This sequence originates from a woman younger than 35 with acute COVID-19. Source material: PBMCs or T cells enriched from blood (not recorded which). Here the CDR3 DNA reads TGCGCCAGCAGTCAGGGGTGGAACACCGGGGAGCTGTTTTTT. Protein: CASSQGWNTGELFF.